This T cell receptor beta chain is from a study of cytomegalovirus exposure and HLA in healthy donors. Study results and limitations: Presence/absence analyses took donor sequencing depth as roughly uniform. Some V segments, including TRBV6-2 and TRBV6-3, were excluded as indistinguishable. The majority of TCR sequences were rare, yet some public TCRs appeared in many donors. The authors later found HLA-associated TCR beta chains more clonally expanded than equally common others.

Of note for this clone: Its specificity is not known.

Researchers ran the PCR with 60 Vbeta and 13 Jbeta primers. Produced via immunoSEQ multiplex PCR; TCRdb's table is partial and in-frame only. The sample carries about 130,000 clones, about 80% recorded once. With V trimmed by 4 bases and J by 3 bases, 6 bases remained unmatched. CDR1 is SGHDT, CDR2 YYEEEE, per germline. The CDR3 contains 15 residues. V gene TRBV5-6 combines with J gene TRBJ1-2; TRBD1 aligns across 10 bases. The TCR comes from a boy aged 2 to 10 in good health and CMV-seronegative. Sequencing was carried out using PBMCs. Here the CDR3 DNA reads TGTGCCAGCAGCGTAGGGACAGGGGTTTACTATGGCTACACCTTC. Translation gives CASSVGTGVYYGYTF.